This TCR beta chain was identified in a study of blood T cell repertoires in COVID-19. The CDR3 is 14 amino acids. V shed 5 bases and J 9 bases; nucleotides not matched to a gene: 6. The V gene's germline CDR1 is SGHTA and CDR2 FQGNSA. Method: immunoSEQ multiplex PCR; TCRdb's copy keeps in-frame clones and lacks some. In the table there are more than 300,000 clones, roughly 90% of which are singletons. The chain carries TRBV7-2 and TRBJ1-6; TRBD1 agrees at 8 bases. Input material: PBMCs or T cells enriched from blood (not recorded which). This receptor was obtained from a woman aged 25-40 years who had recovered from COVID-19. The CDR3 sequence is CASSARQGASPLHF. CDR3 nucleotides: TGTGCCAGCAGCGCCCGGCAGGGGGCTTCACCCCTCCACTTT.